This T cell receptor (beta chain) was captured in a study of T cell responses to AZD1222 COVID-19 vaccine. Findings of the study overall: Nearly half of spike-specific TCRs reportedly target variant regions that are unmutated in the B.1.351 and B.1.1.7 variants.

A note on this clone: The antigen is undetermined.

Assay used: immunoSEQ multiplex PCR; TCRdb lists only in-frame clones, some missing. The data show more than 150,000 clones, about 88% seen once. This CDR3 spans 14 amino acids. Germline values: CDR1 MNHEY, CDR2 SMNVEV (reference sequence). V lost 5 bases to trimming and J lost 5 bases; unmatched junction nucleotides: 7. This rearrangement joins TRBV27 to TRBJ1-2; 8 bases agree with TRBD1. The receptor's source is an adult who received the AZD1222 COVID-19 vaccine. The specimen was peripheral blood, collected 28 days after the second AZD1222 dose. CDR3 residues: CASSKQGVDYGYTF. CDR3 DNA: TGTGCCAGCAGTAAACAGGGGGTAGATTATGGCTACACCTTC.